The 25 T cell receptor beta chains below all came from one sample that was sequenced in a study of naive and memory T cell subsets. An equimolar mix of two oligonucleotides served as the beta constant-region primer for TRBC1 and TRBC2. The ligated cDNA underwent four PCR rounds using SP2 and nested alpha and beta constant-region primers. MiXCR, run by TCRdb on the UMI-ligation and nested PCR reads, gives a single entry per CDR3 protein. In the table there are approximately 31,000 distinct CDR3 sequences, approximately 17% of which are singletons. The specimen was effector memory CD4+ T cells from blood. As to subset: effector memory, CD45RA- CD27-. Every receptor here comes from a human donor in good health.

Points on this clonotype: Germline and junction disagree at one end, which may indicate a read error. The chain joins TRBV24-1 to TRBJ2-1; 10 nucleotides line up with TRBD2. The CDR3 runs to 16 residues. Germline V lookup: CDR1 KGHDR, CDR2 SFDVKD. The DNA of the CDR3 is TGTGCCACCAGTGATCCTAGCGGGGGCTTATACAATGAGCAGATCTTC. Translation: CATSDPSGGLYNEQIF.

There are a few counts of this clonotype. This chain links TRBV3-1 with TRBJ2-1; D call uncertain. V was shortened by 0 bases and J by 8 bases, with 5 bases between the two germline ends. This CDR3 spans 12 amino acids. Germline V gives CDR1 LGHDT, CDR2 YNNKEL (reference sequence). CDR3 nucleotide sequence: TGTGCCAGCAGCCAAGAGATCCATGAGCAGTTCTTC. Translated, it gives CASSQEIHEQFF.

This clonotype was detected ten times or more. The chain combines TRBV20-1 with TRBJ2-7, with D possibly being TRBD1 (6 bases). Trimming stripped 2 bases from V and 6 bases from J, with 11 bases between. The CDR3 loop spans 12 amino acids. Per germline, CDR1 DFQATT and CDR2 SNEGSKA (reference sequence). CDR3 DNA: TGCAGTGCTAGACAGGGGTTCGGCGAGCAGTACTTC. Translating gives CSARQGFGEQYF.

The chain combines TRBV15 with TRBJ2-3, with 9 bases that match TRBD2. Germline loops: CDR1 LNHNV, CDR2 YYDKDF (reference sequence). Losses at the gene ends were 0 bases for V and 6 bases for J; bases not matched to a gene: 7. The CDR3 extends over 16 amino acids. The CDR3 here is CATSRDLAGGPDTQYF. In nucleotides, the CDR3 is TGTGCCACCAGCAGAGATCTGGCGGGAGGGCCGGATACGCAGTATTTT.

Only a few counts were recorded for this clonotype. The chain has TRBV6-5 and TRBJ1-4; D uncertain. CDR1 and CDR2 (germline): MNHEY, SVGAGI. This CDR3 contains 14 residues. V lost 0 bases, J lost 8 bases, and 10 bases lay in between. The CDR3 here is CASSYSQSGEKLFF. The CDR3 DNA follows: TGTGCCAGCAGTTACTCCCAATCTGGCGAAAAACTGTTTTTT.

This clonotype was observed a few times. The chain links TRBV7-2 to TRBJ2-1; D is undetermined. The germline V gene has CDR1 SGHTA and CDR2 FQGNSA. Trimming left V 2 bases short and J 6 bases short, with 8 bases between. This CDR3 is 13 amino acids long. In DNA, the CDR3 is TGTGCCAGCAGCTTATTCCCCGGCAATGAGCAGTTCTTC. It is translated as CASSLFPGNEQFF.

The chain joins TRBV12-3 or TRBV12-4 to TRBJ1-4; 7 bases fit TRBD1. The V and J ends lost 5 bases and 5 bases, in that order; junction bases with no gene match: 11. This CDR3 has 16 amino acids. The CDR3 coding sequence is TGTGCCAGCAGTGACCCAGGACAGGTGGGGAATGAAAAACTGTTTTTT. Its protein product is CASSDPGQVGNEKLFF.

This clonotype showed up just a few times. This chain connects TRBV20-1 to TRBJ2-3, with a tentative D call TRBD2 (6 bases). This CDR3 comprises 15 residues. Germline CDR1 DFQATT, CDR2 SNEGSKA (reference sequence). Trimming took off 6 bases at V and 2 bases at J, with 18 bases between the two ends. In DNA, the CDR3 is TGCAGTGCGCCCGGGACTCTTGAACCCACAGATACGCAGTATTTT. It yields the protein CSAPGTLEPTDTQYF.

CDR3 DNA sequence: TGTGCGGGCGAGCGGGAGTTGGATGAGCAGTTCTTC. This sequence encodes CAGERELDEQFF. The V gene is TRBV28, the J gene TRBJ2-1; 8 positions match TRBD2. The CDR3 consists of 12 residues. Germline CDR1 is MDHEN and CDR2 is SYDVKM.

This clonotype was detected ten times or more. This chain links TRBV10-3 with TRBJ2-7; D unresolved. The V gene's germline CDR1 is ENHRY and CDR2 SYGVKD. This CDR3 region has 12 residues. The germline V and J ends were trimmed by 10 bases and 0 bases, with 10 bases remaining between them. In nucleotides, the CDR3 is TGTGCCACATATGGAAGCTCCTACGAGCAGTACTTC. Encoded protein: CATYGSSYEQYF.

The CDR3 sequence is CASSLVGLAGVEYEQFF. The CDR3 region has the DNA TGTGCCAGCAGCTTAGTAGGTCTAGCGGGAGTCGAATATGAGCAGTTCTTC. The chain uses TRBV13 and TRBJ2-1, with TRBD2 matching 10 bases. The CDR3 consists of 17 residues. The germline gives CDR1 PRHDT, CDR2 FYEKMQ (reference sequence). Germline trimming cut 1 base from V and 8 bases from J; bases unmatched to any gene: 11.

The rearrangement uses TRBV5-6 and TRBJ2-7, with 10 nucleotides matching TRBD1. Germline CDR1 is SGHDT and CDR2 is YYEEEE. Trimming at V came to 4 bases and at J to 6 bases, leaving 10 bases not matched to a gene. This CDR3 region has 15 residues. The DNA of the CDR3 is TGTGCCAGCAGCAGGGCTCCGGGACAGGGGTCCGAGCAGTACTTC. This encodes CASSRAPGQGSEQYF.

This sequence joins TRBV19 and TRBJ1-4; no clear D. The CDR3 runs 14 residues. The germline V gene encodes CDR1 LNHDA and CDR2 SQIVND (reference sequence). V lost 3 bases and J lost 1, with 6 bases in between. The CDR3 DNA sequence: TGTGCCAGTAGTATCGTGGTAACTAATGAAAAACTGTTTTTT. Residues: CASSIVVTNEKLFF.

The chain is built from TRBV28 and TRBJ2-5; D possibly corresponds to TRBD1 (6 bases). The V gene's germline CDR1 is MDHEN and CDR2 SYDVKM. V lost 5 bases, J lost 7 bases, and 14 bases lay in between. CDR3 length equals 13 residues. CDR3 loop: CASSTGHGRTQYF. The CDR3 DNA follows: TGTGCCAGCAGTACGGGACACGGCCGGACCCAGTACTTC.

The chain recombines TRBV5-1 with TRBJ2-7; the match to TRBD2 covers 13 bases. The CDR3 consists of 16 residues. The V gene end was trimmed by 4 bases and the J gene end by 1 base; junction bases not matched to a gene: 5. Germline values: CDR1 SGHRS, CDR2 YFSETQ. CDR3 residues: CASSATSGRASYEQYF. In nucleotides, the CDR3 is TGCGCCAGCAGCGCCACTAGCGGGAGGGCATCCTACGAGCAGTACTTC.

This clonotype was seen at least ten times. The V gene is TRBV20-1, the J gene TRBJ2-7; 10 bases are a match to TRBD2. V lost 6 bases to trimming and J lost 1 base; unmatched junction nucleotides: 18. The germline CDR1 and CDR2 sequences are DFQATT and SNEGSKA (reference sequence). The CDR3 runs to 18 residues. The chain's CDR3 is CSAKGGASGSSGSYEQYF. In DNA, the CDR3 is TGCAGTGCCAAAGGAGGGGCTAGCGGGAGTTCCGGGTCCTACGAGCAGTACTTC.

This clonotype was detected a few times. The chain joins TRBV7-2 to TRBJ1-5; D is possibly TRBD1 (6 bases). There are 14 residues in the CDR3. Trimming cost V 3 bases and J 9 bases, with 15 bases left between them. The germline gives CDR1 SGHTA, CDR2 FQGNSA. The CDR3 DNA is TGTGCCAGCAGCTTTAAAAGGGGGGGATGGCCCCAGCATTTT. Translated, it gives CASSFKRGGWPQHF.

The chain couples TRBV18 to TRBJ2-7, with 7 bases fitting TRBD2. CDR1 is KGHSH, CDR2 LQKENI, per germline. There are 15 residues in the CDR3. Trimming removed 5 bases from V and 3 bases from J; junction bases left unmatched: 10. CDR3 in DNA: TGTGCCAGCTCAACAGACCTGCGGGACTACTACGAGCAGTACTTC. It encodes CASSTDLRDYYEQYF.

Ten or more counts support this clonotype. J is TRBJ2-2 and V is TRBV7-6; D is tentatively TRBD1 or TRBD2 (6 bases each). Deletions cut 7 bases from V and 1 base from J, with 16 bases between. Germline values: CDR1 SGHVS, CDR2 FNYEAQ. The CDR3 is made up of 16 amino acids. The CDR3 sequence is CASKVRAGQNTGELFF. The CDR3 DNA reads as TGTGCCAGCAAGGTTAGGGCGGGACAGAACACCGGGGAGCTGTTTTTT.

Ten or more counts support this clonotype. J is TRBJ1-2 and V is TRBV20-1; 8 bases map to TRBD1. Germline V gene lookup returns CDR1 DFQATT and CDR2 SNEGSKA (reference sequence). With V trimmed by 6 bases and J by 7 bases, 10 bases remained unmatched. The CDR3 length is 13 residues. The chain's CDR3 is CSAPRTGMSGYTF. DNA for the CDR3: TGCAGTGCCCCCAGGACAGGGATGAGTGGCTACACCTTC.

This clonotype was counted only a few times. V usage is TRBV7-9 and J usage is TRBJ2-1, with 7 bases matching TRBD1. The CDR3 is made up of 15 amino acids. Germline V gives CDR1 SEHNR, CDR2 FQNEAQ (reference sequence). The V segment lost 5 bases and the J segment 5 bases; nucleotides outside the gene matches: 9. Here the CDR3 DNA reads TGTGCCAGCAGCCGACAGGGTTCCTACAACAATGAGCAGTTCTTC. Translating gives CASSRQGSYNNEQFF.

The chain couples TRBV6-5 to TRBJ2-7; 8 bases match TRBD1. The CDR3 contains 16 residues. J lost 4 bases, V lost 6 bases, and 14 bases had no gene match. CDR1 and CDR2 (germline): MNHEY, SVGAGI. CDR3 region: CASSPRDRTRRYEQYF. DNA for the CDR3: TGTGCCAGCAGCCCCCGGGACAGGACACGGCGGTACGAGCAGTACTTC.

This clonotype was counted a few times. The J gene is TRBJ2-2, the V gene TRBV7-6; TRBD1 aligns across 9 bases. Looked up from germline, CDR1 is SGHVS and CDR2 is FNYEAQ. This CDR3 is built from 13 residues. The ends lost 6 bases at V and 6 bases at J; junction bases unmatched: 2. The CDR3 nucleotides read TGTGCCAGCAGGACAGGGGGTGCCGGGGAGCTGTTTTTT. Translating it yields CASRTGGAGELFF.

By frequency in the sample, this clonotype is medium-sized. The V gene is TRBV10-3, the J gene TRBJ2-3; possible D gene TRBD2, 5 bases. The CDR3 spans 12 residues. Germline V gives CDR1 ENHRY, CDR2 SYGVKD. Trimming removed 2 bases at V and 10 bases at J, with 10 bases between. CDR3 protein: CAISEPGESQYF. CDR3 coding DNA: TGTGCCATCAGTGAGCCCGGGGAGTCGCAGTATTTT.

In DNA, the CDR3 is TGTGCCAGCAGTGAAGGCCTAGCGGGAGTGAATGAGCAGTTCTTC. It yields the protein CASSEGLAGVNEQFF. The chain uses TRBV2 and TRBJ2-1; TRBD2 matches 10 bases. V shed 1 base, J shed 7 bases, and the junction held 4 bases outside the gene matches. This CDR3 spans 15 amino acids. The germline CDR1 and CDR2 sequences are SNHLY and FYNNEI.